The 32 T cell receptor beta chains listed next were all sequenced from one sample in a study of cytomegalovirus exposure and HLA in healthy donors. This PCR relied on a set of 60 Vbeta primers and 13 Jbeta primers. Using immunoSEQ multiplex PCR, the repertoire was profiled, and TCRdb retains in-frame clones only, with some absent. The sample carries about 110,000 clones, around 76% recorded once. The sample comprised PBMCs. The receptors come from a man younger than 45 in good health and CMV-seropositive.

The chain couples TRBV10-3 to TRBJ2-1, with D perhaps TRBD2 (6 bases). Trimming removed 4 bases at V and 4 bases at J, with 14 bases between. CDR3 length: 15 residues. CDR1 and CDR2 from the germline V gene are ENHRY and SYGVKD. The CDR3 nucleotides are TGTGCCATCAGTGGAGAGACTAGGGGTTACAATGAGCAGTTCTTC. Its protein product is CAISGETRGYNEQFF.

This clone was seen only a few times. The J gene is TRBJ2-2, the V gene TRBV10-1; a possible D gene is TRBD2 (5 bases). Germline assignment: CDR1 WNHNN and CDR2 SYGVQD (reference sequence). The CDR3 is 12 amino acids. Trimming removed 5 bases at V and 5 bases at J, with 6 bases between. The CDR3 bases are TGCGCCAGCAGTTCGGGAACCGGGGAGCTGTTTTTT. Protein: CASSSGTGELFF.

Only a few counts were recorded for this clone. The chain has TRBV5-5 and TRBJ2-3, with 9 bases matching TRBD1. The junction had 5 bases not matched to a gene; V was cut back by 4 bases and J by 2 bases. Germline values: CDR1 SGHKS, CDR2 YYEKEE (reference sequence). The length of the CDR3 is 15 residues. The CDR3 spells CASSPGTGTTDTQYF. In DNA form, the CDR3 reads TGTGCCAGCAGCCCCGGGACAGGGACCACAGATACGCAGTATTTT. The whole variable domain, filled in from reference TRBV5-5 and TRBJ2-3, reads DAGVTQSPTHLIKTRGQQVTLRCSPISGHKSVSWYQQVLGQGPQFIFQYYEKEERGRGNFPDRFSARQFPNYSSELNVNALLLGDSALYLCASSPGTGTTDTQYFGPGTRLTVL.

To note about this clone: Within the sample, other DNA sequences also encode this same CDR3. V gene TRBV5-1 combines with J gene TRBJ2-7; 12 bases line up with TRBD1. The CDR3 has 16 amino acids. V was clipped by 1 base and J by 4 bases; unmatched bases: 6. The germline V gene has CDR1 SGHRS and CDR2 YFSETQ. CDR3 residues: CASSLSPGQGAYEQYF. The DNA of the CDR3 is TGCGCCAGCAGCTTGTCCCCGGGACAGGGGGCATACGAGCAGTACTTC.

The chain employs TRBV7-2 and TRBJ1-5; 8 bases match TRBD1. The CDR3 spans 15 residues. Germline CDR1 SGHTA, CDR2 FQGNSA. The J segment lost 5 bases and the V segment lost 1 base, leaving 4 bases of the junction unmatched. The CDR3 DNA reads TGTGCCAGCAGCTTAGGGCAGGGGGCATATCAGCCCCAGCATTTT. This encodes CASSLGQGAYQPQHF.

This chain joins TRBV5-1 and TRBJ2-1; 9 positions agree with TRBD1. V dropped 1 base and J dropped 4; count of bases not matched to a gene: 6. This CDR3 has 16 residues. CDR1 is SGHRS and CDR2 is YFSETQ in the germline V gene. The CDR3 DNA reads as TGCGCCAGCAGCTTGCGGACAGGGGTGTCATACAATGAGCAGTTCTTC. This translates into CASSLRTGVSYNEQFF.

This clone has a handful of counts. CDR3: CASSGTATYEQYF. CDR3 coding DNA: TGTGCCAGCAGTGGAACAGCAACCTACGAGCAGTACTTC. The chain has TRBV25-1 and TRBJ2-7; D is unclear. V gave up 4 bases and J gave up 2 bases, with 9 bases separating them. The germline CDR1 and CDR2 sequences are MGHDK and SYGVNS. This CDR3 has 13 residues.

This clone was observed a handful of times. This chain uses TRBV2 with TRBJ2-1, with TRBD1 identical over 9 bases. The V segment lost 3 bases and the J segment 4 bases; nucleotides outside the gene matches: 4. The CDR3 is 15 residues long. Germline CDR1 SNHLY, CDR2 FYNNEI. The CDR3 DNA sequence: TGTGCCAGCAGTGAGAGGACAGGGGCATACAATGAGCAGTTCTTC. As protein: CASSERTGAYNEQFF.

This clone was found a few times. Written as DNA, the CDR3 is TGTGCCAGCAGCCCTACACAGTTCCTCGGGACTTCAAAAGCAGATACGCAGTATTTT. Its protein is CASSPTQFLGTSKADTQYF. V is TRBV7-9 and J is TRBJ2-3, with a weak D call TRBD2 (6 bases). The germline gives CDR1 SEHNR, CDR2 FQNEAQ (reference sequence). V lost 5 bases and J lost 4, with 28 bases in between. There are 19 residues in the CDR3.

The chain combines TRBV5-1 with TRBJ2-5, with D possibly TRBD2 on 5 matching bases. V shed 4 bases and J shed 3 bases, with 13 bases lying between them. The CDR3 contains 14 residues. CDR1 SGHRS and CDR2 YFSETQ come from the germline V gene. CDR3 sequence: CASSGLLGEETQYF. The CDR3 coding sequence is TGCGCCAGCAGCGGACTTCTTGGGGAAGAGACCCAGTACTTC.

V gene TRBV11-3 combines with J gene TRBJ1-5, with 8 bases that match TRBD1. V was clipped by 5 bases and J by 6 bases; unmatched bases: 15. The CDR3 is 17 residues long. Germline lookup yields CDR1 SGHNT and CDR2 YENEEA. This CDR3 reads CASSTRRDPGGGQPQHF. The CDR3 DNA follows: TGTGCCAGCAGCACCCGCCGGGACCCAGGGGGCGGTCAGCCCCAGCATTTT.

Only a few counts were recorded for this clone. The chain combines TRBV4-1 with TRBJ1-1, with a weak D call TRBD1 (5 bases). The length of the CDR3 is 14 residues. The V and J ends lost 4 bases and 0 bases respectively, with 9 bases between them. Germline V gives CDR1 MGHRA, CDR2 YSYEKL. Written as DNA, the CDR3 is TGCGCCAGCAGCCCCCCGGGGGTGAACACTGAAGCTTTCTTT. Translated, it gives CASSPPGVNTEAFF.

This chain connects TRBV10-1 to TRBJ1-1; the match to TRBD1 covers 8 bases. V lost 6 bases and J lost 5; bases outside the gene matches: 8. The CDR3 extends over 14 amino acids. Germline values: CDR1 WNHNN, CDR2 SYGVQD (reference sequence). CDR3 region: CASRQGASGTEAFF. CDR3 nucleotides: TGCGCCAGCAGGCAGGGGGCGAGTGGGACTGAAGCTTTCTTT.

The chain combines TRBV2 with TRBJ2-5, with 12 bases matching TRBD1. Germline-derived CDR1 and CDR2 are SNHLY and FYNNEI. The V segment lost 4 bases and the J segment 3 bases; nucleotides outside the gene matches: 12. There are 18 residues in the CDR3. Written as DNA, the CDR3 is TGTGCCAGCAGTGTACTTCAGGCTGGGACAGGGGGCGAAGAGACCCAGTACTTC. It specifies CASSVLQAGTGGEETQYF. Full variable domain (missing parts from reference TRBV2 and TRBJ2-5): EPEVTQTPSHQVTQMGQEVILRCVPISNHLYFYWYRQILGQKVEFLVSFYNNEISEKSEIFDDQFSVERPDGSNFTLKIRSTKLEDSAMYFCASSVLQAGTGGEETQYFGPGTRLLVL.

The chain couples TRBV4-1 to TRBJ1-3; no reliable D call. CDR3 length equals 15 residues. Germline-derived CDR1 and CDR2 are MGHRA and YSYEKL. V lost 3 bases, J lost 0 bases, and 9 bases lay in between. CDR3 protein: CASSQDSGSGNTIYF. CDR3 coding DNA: TGCGCCAGCAGCCAGGATTCGGGCTCTGGAAACACCATATATTTT.

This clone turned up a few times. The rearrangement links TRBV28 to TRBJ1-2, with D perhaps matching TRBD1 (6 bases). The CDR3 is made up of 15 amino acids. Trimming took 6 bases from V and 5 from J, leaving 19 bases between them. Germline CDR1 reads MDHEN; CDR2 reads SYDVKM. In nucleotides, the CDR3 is TGTGCCAGCAGCCTCTTGGCCCCAGGGGAGTATGGCTACACCTTC. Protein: CASSLLAPGEYGYTF.

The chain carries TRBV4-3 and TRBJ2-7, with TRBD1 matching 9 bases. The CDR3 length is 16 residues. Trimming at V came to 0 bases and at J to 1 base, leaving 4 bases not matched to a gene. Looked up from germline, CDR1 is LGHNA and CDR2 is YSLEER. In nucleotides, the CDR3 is TGCGCCAGCAGCCAAGATGGGACAGGGCGATCCTACGAGCAGTACTTC. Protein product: CASSQDGTGRSYEQYF.

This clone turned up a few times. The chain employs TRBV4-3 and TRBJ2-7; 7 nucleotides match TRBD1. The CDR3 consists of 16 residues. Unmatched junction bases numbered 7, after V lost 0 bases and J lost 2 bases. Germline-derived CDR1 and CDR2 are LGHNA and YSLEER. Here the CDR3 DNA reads TGCGCCAGCAGCCAAGATTTCTTGGACAGGCCCTACGAGCAGTACTTC. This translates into CASSQDFLDRPYEQYF.

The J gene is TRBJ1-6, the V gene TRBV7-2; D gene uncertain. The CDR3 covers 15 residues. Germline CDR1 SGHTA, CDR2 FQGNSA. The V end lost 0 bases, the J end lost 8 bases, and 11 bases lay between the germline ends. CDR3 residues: CASSLAFIQYSPLHF. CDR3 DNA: TGTGCCAGCAGCTTAGCGTTTATTCAGTATTCACCCCTCCACTTT.

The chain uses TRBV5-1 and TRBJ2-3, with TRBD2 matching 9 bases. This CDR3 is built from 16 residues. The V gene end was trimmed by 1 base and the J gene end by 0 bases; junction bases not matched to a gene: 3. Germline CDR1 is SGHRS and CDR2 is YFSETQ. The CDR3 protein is CASSLRAGGSTDTQYF. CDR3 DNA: TGCGCCAGCAGCTTGCGGGCGGGGGGGAGCACAGATACGCAGTATTTT.

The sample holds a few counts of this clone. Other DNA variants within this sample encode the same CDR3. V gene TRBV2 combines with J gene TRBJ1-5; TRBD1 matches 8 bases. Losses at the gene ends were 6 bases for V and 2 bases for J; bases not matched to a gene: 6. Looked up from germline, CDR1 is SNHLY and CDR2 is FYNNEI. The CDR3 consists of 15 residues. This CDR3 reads CASRDSGGGNQPQHF. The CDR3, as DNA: TGTGCCAGCAGGGACTCAGGGGGCGGCAATCAGCCCCAGCATTTT.

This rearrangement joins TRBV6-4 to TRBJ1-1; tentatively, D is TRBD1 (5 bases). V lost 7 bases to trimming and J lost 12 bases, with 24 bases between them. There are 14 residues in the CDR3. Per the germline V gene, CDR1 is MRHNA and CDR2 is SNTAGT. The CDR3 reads CASTLAVWTKRSFF. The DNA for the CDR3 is TGTGCCAGCACCCTGGCGGTCTGGACAAAGCGATCTTTCTTT.

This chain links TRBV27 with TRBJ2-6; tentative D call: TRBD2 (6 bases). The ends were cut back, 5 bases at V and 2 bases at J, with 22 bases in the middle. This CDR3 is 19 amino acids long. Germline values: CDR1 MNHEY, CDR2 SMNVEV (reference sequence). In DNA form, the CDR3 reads TGTGCCAGCAGTCCCCGTTTAGGGGTTTGGGGGGCTGGGGCCAACGTCCTGACTTTC. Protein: CASSPRLGVWGAGANVLTF.

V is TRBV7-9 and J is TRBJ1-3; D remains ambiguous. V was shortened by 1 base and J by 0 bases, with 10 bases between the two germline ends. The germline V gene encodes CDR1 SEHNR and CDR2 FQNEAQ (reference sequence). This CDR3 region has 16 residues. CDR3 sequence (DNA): TGTGCCAGCAGCTTAGGAGATCCGGGCTCTGGAAACACCATATATTTT. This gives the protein CASSLGDPGSGNTIYF.

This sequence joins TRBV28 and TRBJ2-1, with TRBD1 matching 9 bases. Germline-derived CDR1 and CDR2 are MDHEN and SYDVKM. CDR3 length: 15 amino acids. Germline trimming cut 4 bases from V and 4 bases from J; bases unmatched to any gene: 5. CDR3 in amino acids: CASSYGDRVYNEQFF. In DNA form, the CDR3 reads TGTGCCAGCAGTTACGGGGACAGGGTTTACAATGAGCAGTTCTTC.

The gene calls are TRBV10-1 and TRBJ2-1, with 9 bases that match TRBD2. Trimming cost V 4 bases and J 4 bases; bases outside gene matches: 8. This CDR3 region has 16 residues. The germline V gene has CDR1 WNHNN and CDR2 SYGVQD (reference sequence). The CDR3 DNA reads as TGCGCCAGCAGTGGATCGACTAGCGGCGATTACAATGAGCAGTTCTTC. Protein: CASSGSTSGDYNEQFF.

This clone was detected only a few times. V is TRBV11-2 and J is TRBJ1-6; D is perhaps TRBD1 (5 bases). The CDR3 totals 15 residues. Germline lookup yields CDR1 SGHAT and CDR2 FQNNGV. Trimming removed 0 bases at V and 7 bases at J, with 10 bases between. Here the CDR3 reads CASSLDPGLNSPLHF. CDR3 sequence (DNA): TGTGCCAGCAGCTTAGACCCAGGGCTAAATTCACCCCTCCACTTT.

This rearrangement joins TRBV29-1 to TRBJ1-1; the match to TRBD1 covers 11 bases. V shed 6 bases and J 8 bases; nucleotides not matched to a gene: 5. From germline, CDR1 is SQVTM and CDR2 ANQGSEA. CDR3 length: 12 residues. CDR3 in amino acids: CSVGDRGDEAFF. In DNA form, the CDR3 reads TGCAGCGTAGGGGACAGGGGGGACGAAGCTTTCTTT.

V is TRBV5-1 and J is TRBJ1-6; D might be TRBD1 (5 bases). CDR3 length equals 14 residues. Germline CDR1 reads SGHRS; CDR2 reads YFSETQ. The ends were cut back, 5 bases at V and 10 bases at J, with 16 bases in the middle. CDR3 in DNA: TGCGCCAGCAGAACAGCCGCAGGGCAGTCACCCCTCCACTTT. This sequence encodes CASRTAAGQSPLHF.

CDR3 DNA sequence: TGTGCCAGAAGTCCCCTAGCGGGGGGAATAGATACGCAGTATTTT. Amino acids: CARSPLAGGIDTQYF. This chain uses TRBV28 with TRBJ2-3; 11 bases match TRBD2. CDR3 length: 15 amino acids. Germline CDR1 is MDHEN and CDR2 is SYDVKM. V dropped 9 bases and J dropped 5; count of bases not matched to a gene: 10. The full variable domain, in which reference TRBV28 and TRBJ2-3 provide the parts outside the CDR3, is DVKVTQSSRYLVKRTGEKVFLECVQDMDHENMFWYRQDPGLGLRLIYFSYDVKMKEKGDIPEGYSVSREKKERFSLILESASTNQTSMYLCARSPLAGGIDTQYFGPGTRLTVL.

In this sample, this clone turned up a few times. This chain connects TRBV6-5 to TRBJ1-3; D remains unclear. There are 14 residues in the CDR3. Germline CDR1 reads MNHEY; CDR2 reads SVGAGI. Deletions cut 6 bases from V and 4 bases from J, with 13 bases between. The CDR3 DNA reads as TGTGCCAGCAGGAGGCTACTCTGGGGAAACACCATATATTTT. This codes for CASRRLLWGNTIYF.

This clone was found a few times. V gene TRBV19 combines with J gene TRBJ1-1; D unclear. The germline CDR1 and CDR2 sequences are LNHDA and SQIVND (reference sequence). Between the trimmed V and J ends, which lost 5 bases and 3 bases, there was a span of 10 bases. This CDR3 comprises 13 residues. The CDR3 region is CASSWTEDTEAFF. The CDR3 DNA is TGTGCCAGTAGTTGGACGGAGGACACTGAAGCTTTCTTT.